These 29 T cell receptor beta chains came from one sample sequenced in a study of identical twins. From the 5' RACE reads, TCRdb called clonotypes with MiXCR, one entry per CDR3 protein. The profile shows about 1.7 million distinct CDR3 sequences, about 31% of them singletons. The sequencing sample was made of cord blood. All receptors come from a newborn girl in good health.

There are a few counts of this clonotype. The genes are TRBV11-3 and TRBJ2-1; D unresolved. Trimming pared 4 bases from V and 8 bases from J, leaving 12 bases between. Germline V gene lookup returns CDR1 SGHNT and CDR2 YENEEA. The CDR3 sequence is 13 residues long. The CDR3 nucleotides read TGTGCCAGCAGCTCACACCGGCTGGATGAGCAGTTCTTC. This sequence encodes CASSSHRLDEQFF.

This clonotype was counted a few times. The V call is TRBV4-2, the J call TRBJ2-1, with TRBD2 as a possible D gene (5 bases). The CDR3 covers 17 residues. Trimming stripped 0 bases from V and 0 bases from J, with 12 bases between. Germline V lookup: CDR1 LGHNA, CDR2 YNFKEQ. In nucleotides, the CDR3 is TGTGCCAGCAGCCAAGAAGAACGGGGTTTCTCCTACAATGAGCAGTTCTTC. It encodes CASSQEERGFSYNEQFF.

This clonotype was recorded a few times. V usage is TRBV14 and J usage is TRBJ2-3, with D possibly being TRBD2 (6 bases). The CDR3 consists of 17 residues. Per the germline V gene, CDR1 is SGHDN and CDR2 is FVKESK. V lost 2 bases and J 6 bases, leaving 21 bases between the germline ends. Here the CDR3 DNA reads TGTGCCAGCAGCCAATTCCCACGCACTCCTCGGGGGGATACGCAGTATTTT. Protein product: CASSQFPRTPRGDTQYF.

This clonotype was seen a few times. It may be a read error: a sequence one base away is much more abundant. The chain links TRBV11-2 to TRBJ2-3, with 11 bases matching TRBD2. This CDR3 has 16 residues. V trimming: 0 bases; J trimming: 1 base; junction bases outside the gene matches: 0. Germline V gene data show CDR1 as SGHAT and CDR2 as FQNNGV. CDR3 bases: TGTGCCAGCAGCTTAGAGACTAGCGGGGGCACAGATACGCAGTATTTT. It specifies CASSLETSGGTDTQYF.

This sequence joins TRBV3-1 and TRBJ2-1; the match to TRBD2 covers 14 bases. The length of the CDR3 is 16 residues. V trimming: 5 bases; J trimming: 11 bases; junction bases outside the gene matches: 11. Germline CDR1 reads LGHDT; CDR2 reads YNNKEL (reference sequence). The DNA for the CDR3 is TGTGCCAGCAGCACAAGACCCGGACTAGCGGGGGGACAGCAGTTCTTC. This translates into CASSTRPGLAGGQQFF.

This clonotype was detected once. This rearrangement joins TRBV3-1 to TRBJ2-2; 7 nucleotides agree with TRBD2. V shed 6 bases and J 5 bases; nucleotides not matched to a gene: 6. This CDR3 region has 14 residues. In germline, CDR1 is LGHDT, CDR2 YNNKEL (reference sequence). CDR3 sequence reads: CASRSLAVTGELFF. The CDR3 coding sequence is TGTGCCAGCAGATCTCTAGCGGTGACCGGGGAGCTGTTTTTT.

The chain combines TRBV11-2 with TRBJ1-1, with D tentatively TRBD1 (6 bases). The CDR3 has 16 residues. The V gene lost 8 bases and the J gene lost 4 bases, with 23 bases spanning the gap. Germline CDR1 SGHAT, CDR2 FQNNGV. The CDR3, as DNA: TGTGCCAGCTACGATCGAAGGGGGAAAGGGGGCACTGAAGCTTTCTTT. Translation: CASYDRRGKGGTEAFF.

This rearrangement joins TRBV5-1 to TRBJ2-2, with a weak D call TRBD2 (6 bases). The germline CDR1 and CDR2 sequences are SGHRS and YFSETQ. Trimming took off 7 bases at V and 4 bases at J, with 17 bases between the two ends. This CDR3 is built from 15 residues. CDR3 protein: CASLSGSRGTGELFF. Here the CDR3 DNA reads TGCGCCAGCCTTTCCGGGAGCCGGGGCACCGGGGAGCTGTTTTTT.

Only a few counts were recorded for this clonotype. V usage is TRBV20-1 and J usage is TRBJ1-1; D is unresolved. CDR1 and CDR2 from the germline V gene are DFQATT and SNEGSKA (reference sequence). The CDR3 spans 13 residues. The germline V and J ends were trimmed by 4 bases and 4 bases, with 13 bases remaining between them. In nucleotides, the CDR3 is TGCAGTGCTACCCGGACTGATCGCACTGAAGCTTTCTTT. It codes for CSATRTDRTEAFF.

This clonotype was counted only a few times. The chain employs TRBV5-1 and TRBJ1-1; 10 bases align to TRBD1. Germline CDR1 SGHRS, CDR2 YFSETQ. J gave up 8 bases and V 7 bases, and 5 bases lay outside the gene matches. There are 12 residues in the CDR3. The CDR3 sequence: CASSTGGSEAFF. In nucleotides, the CDR3 is TGCGCCAGCTCGACAGGGGGCTCCGAAGCTTTCTTT.

Notes on this clonotype: This may be a read error, as it is one base from a much larger clone. The chain couples TRBV7-2 to TRBJ2-7; D gene unclear. V lost 3 bases and J lost 7, with 19 bases in between. CDR1 SGHTA and CDR2 FQGNSA come from the germline V gene. The CDR3 extends over 15 amino acids. The chain's CDR3 is CASSFQRLYLNEQYF. Written as DNA, the CDR3 is TGTGCCAGCAGCTTCCAGCGCCTCTACTTAAATGAGCAGTACTTC.

The chain uses TRBV20-1 and TRBJ1-1; D gene uncertain. Looked up from germline, CDR1 is DFQATT and CDR2 is SNEGSKA (reference sequence). V was shortened by 2 bases and J by 6 bases, with 28 bases between the two germline ends. CDR3 length: 18 amino acids. CDR3 residues: CSARPGLVTTTYYAEAFF. The CDR3 DNA reads TGCAGTGCTAGACCCGGGCTCGTAACCACCACGTATTACGCTGAAGCTTTCTTT.

This clonotype was seen a handful of times. This chain connects TRBV28 to TRBJ1-2; D is ambiguous. Germline CDR1 and CDR2: MDHEN and SYDVKM. The V end lost 7 bases, the J end lost 0 bases, and 6 bases lay between the germline ends. The CDR3 spans 12 residues. Here the CDR3 DNA reads TGTGCCAGCACCTCGTCTAACTATGGCTACACCTTC. It specifies CASTSSNYGYTF.

The sample holds a few counts of this clonotype. The rearrangement uses TRBV7-9 and TRBJ1-1; TRBD1 matches 9 bases. CDR1 and CDR2 (germline): SEHNR, FQNEAQ (reference sequence). The V gene end was trimmed by 1 base and the J gene end by 6 bases; junction bases not matched to a gene: 6. The CDR3 sequence is 15 residues long. Written as DNA, the CDR3 is TGTGCCAGCAGCTTAGGACAGGGGGTCCGCTCTGAAGCTTTCTTT. This encodes CASSLGQGVRSEAFF. Drawing the rest from reference TRBV7-9 and TRBJ1-1, the complete variable domain is DTGVSQNPRHKITKRGQNVTFRCDPISEHNRLYWYRQTLGQGPEFLTYFQNEAQLEKSRLLSDRFSAERPKGSFSTLEIQRTEQGDSAMYLCASSLGQGVRSEAFFGQGTRLTVV.

This rearrangement joins TRBV20-1 to TRBJ2-7; D is ambiguous. Germline V gene lookup returns CDR1 DFQATT and CDR2 SNEGSKA (reference sequence). V was shortened by 0 bases and J by 4 bases, with 13 bases between the two germline ends. The CDR3 is made up of 14 amino acids. In DNA, the CDR3 is TGCAGTGCTAGAGATTCCAGCGCTTGGTACGAGCAGTACTTC. Its translation: CSARDSSAWYEQYF.

CDR3 bases: TGCAGTGCTAGAGAACCGGGACAGGGTACTGAAGCTTTCTTT. It yields the protein CSAREPGQGTEAFF. The chain links TRBV20-1 to TRBJ1-1; 9 bases fit TRBD1. Germline trimming cut 0 bases from V and 5 bases from J; bases unmatched to any gene: 4. Germline values: CDR1 DFQATT, CDR2 SNEGSKA (reference sequence). The CDR3 covers 14 residues.

The V gene is TRBV5-1, the J gene TRBJ1-1; D is possibly TRBD1 (6 bases). The CDR3 covers 14 residues. Trimming removed 4 bases at V and 7 bases at J, with 17 bases between. Germline loops: CDR1 SGHRS, CDR2 YFSETQ. CDR3 protein: CASSVTGILNEAFF. In DNA form, the CDR3 reads TGCGCCAGCAGCGTGACAGGTATTCTAAATGAAGCTTTCTTT.

This clonotype was observed many times. The J gene is TRBJ2-7, the V gene TRBV7-2; D is undetermined. The CDR3 is 13 residues long. V was cut by 1 base and J by 2 bases, with 6 bases left in between. Looked up from germline, CDR1 is SGHTA and CDR2 is FQGNSA. The CDR3 bases are TGTGCCAGCAGCTTAGTCGTCACCTACGAGCAGTACTTC. It codes for CASSLVVTYEQYF.

V gene TRBV7-8 combines with J gene TRBJ2-2; unclear D gene. The CDR3 has 15 amino acids. Trimming stripped 2 bases from V and 0 bases from J, with 7 bases between. Per germline, CDR1 SGHVS and CDR2 FQNEAQ. CDR3 DNA sequence: TGTGCCAGCAGCTTAAATCCGACGAACACCGGGGAGCTGTTTTTT. Translated, it gives CASSLNPTNTGELFF.

This clonotype turned up a few times. The chain links TRBV27 to TRBJ2-5; no reliable D call. V shed 3 bases and J shed 2 bases, with 19 bases lying between them. There are 17 residues in the CDR3. Germline lookup yields CDR1 MNHEY and CDR2 SMNVEV (reference sequence). The CDR3 DNA sequence: TGTGCCAGCAGTTTCCGTACGGTCCCTAGGGATCAAGAGACCCAGTACTTC. This sequence encodes CASSFRTVPRDQETQYF.

This clonotype was seen only a few times. The chain employs TRBV4-2 and TRBJ2-5, with a weak D call TRBD1 (6 bases). The J call is doubtful: the DNA matches TRBJ2-7 better. The CDR3 contains 16 residues. Per germline, CDR1 LGHNA and CDR2 YNFKEQ. For the CDR3, the DNA is TGTGCCAGCAGCCAAGATTCCCGGCAGGGGATTCGCGAGCAGTACTTC. Protein sequence: CASSQDSRQGIREQYF.

The chain combines TRBV9 with TRBJ2-2; TRBD2 agrees at 8 bases. V lost 0 bases and J lost 7; bases outside the gene matches: 8. The CDR3 is made up of 16 amino acids. Germline loops: CDR1 SGDLS, CDR2 YYNGEE. The CDR3 loop is CASSVGERGRFGELFF. CDR3 in DNA: TGTGCCAGCAGCGTAGGGGAGCGGGGGAGATTCGGGGAGCTGTTTTTT.

V is TRBV6-2 or TRBV6-3 and J is TRBJ2-3; 9 bases agree with TRBD2. The V gene end was trimmed by 0 bases and the J gene end by 1 base; junction bases not matched to a gene: 2. Germline V lookup: CDR1 MNHEY, CDR2 SVGEGT. The CDR3 is made up of 16 amino acids. CDR3 sequence (DNA): TGTGCCAGCAGTTACTCGGCGGGGGGGCGCACAGATACGCAGTATTTT. The encoded protein is CASSYSAGGRTDTQYF.

This clonotype was recorded a few times. The genes are TRBV5-1 and TRBJ2-1; 7 bases agree with TRBD2. Germline V gene lookup returns CDR1 SGHRS and CDR2 YFSETQ. The CDR3 has 15 residues. J lost 8 bases, V lost 0 bases, and 8 bases had no gene match. Here the CDR3 reads CASSLDAGVGYEQFF. CDR3 nucleotides: TGCGCCAGCAGCTTGGATGCGGGGGTCGGCTATGAGCAGTTCTTC.

This clonotype was detected a few times. The CDR3 reads CSARAGGSTANGELFF. The CDR3 DNA reads as TGCAGTGCTAGAGCCGGCGGGAGTACGGCCAATGGGGAGCTGTTTTTT. The chain combines TRBV20-1 with TRBJ2-2; 7 nucleotides line up with TRBD2. There are 16 residues in the CDR3. The J segment lost 8 bases and the V segment lost 1 base, leaving 13 bases of the junction unmatched. Germline lookup yields CDR1 DFQATT and CDR2 SNEGSKA (reference sequence).

This clonotype showed up just a few times. The chain employs TRBV2 and TRBJ2-1, with 7 bases lining up with TRBD2. CDR1 and CDR2 (germline): SNHLY, FYNNEI. V shed 8 bases, J shed 10 bases, and the junction held 8 bases outside the gene matches. This CDR3 is built from 12 residues. The CDR3 protein is CASGGGVYEQFF. The CDR3 coding sequence is TGTGCCAGCGGGGGGGGAGTTTACGAGCAGTTCTTC.

This clonotype was counted between two and nine times. The V and J genes are TRBV28 and TRBJ2-1; 8 bases are shared with TRBD2. The trim removed 5 bases at V and 0 bases at J, leaving 6 bases unmatched. The CDR3 spans 16 residues. The germline CDR1 and CDR2 sequences are MDHEN and SYDVKM. CDR3 nucleotides: TGTGCCAGCAGTCCACAAAGCGGGAGCTCCTACAATGAGCAGTTCTTC. The encoded protein is CASSPQSGSSYNEQFF. Based on the CDR3 plus reference TRBV28 and TRBJ2-1, the full variable domain is DVKVTQSSRYLVKRTGEKVFLECVQDMDHENMFWYRQDPGLGLRLIYFSYDVKMKEKGDIPEGYSVSREKKERFSLILESASTNQTSMYLCASSPQSGSSYNEQFFGPGTRLTVL.

The chain couples TRBV20-1 to TRBJ2-1, with 15 bases identical to TRBD2. Germline values: CDR1 DFQATT, CDR2 SNEGSKA (reference sequence). The CDR3 contains 21 residues. With V trimmed by 4 bases and J by 0 bases, 16 bases remained unmatched. The CDR3: CSAIRAIGLAGGASSYNEQFF. CDR3 sequence (DNA): TGCAGTGCTATAAGAGCCATAGGACTAGCGGGAGGGGCTAGCTCCTACAATGAGCAGTTCTTC.

The V call is TRBV12-5, the J call TRBJ2-1, with D tentatively TRBD1 or TRBD2 (5 bases each). This CDR3 has 14 amino acids. In germline, CDR1 is LGHNT, CDR2 FRNRAP. V lost 5 bases and J lost 10, with 18 bases in between. CDR3 DNA sequence: TGTGCTAGTGGTGTTGGGACCGCCATGAGCGAGCAGTTCTTC. It codes for CASGVGTAMSEQFF.